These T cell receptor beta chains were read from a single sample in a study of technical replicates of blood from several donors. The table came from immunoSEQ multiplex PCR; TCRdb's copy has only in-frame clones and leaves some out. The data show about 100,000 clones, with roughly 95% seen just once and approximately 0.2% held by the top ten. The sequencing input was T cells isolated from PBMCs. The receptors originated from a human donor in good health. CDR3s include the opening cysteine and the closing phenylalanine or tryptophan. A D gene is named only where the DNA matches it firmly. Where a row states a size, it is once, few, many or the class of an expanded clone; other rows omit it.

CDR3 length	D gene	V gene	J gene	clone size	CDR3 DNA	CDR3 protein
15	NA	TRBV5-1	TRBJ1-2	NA	TGCGCCAGCAGCTTGGCAGGTTTCCCTAACTATGGCTACACCTTC	CASSLAGFPNYGYTF
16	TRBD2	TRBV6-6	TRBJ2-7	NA	TGTGCCAGCAGTTACTCGACTCGGGGGGTACCCTACGAGCAGTACTTC	CASSYSTRGVPYEQYF
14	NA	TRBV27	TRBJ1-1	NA	TGTGCCAGCAGTTTCATACAGGGCGGCACTGAAGCTTTCTTT	CASSFIQGGTEAFF
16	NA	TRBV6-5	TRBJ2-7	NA	TGTGCCAGCAGTTACTCGACTACAGGGCTCGACTACGAGCAGTACTTC	CASSYSTTGLDYEQYF
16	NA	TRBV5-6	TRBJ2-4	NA	TGTGCCAGCAGCGAAACTGGGCGAATAGCCAAAAACATTCAGTACTTC	CASSETGRIAKNIQYF
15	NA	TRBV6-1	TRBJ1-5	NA	TGTGCCAGCAGTTTACAAGGGGTAGGCAATCAGCCCCAGCATTTT	CASSLQGVGNQPQHF
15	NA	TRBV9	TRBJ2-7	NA	TGTGCCAGCAGCGTAGGCTGGGACAACTCCTACGAGCAGTACTTC	CASSVGWDNSYEQYF
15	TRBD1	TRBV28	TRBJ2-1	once	TGTGCGGGGAAACCGGGACAGGGGCGATACAATGAGCAGTTCTTC	CAGKPGQGRYNEQFF
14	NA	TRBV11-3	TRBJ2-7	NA	TGTGCCAGCAGCCCGAGGGACTTCTCCTACGAGCAGTACTTC	CASSPRDFSYEQYF
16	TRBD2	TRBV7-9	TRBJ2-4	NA	TGTGCCAGCAGCTTAGTTAGCGGGAGAATCGGTAACATTCAGTACTTC	CASSLVSGRIGNIQYF
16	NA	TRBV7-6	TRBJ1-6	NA	TGTGCCAGCAGCCTACGATGGGACAACTATAATTCACCCCTCCACTTT	CASSLRWDNYNSPLHF
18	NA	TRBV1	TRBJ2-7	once	TGCACCAGCAGCCCCAACCCCCTTAGCGGGAGTCATTTTTACGAGCAGTACTTC	CTSSPNPLSGSHFYEQYF
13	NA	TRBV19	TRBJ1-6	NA	TGTGCCAGTCACCTGAGCTATAATTCACCCCTCCACTTT	CASHLSYNSPLHF
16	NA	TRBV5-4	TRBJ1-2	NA	TGTGCCAGCAGCTTGGGGGGCAGGGCGCAAGGATATGGCTACACCTTC	CASSLGGRAQGYGYTF
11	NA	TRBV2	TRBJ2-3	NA	TGTGCCAGCAGCCTATGGGATACGCAGTATTTT	CASSLWDTQYF
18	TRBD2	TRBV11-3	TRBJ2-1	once	TGTGCCAGCAGCGACAGGGGGTCCCTAGCGGGAGGAAACAATGAGCAGTTCTTC	CASSDRGSLAGGNNEQFF
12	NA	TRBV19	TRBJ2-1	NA	TGTGCCAGTAGTGAGGGACTGAATGAGCAGTTCTTC	CASSEGLNEQFF
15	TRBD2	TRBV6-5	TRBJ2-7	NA	TGTGCCAGCAGTGCGACTAGCGGGAGCTCCTACGAGCAGTACTTC	CASSATSGSSYEQYF
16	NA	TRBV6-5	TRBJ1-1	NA	TGTGCCAGCAGTTCCCTCGGGGGGAGAATGAACACTGAAGCTTTCTTT	CASSSLGGRMNTEAFF
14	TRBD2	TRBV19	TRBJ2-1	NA	TGTGCCAGTAGTCCCGTGGTAGCGGGGGTGACGCCGTTCTTC	CASSPVVAGVTPFF